This T cell receptor beta chain was captured in a study of blood T cell repertoires in COVID-19. Study details: Sources were T cells, B-cell-depleted T cells, or PBMCs; the material itself was cDNA or gDNA.

The CDR3 runs 15 residues. Original data processing: Estimates of nucleated cell counts were drawn from the amplification of reference gene primers. Repertoires were generated with immunoSEQ multiplex PCR, while TCRdb's copy carries only in-frame clones and drops some. That table supplies the V and J calls and clone size; D and trimming were determined from the DNA. Seen here are around 200,000 clones, approximately 90% observed once, and the top ten hold 10%. The chain carries TRBV21-1 and TRBJ2-7; TRBD1, the table's D call, lacks a check against the DNA. TRBV21-1 is recorded as a pseudogene. Material for sequencing was PBMCs or T cells enriched from blood (not recorded which). This TCR came from a man younger than 35 with acute COVID-19. CDR3 protein: CASSKWRDRANEQYF. The CDR3 DNA is TGTGCCAGCAGCAAGTGGAGGGACAGGGCGAACGAGCAGTACTTC.